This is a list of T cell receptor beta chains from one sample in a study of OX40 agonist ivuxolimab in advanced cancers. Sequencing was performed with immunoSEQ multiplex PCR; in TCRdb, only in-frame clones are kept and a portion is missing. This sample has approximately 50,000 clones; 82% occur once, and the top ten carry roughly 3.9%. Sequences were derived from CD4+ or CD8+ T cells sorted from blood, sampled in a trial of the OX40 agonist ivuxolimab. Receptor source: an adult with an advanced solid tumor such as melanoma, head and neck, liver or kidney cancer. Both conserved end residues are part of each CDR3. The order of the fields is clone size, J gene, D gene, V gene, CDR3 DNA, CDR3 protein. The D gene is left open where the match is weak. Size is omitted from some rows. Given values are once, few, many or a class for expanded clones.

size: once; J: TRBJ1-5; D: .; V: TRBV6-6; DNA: TGTGCCAGCAGTTACTCGGCCAGTAGGAGCAATCAGCCCCAGCATTTT; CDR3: CASSYSASRSNQPQHF
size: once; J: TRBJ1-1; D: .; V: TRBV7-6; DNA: TGTGCCAGCAGCGCCCAGGGCCGGGGGCTCACTGAAGCTTTCTTT; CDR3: CASSAQGRGLTEAFF
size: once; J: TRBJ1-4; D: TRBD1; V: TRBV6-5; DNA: TGTGCCAGCAGTTCGACAGGGGGATACGAAAAACTGTTTTTT; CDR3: CASSSTGGYEKLFF
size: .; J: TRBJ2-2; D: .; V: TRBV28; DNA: TGTGCCAGCAGGCCCCAGGGGTTCGGGGGGGAGCTGTTTTTT; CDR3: CASRPQGFGGELFF
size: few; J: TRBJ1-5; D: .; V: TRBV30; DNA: TGTGCCTGGAGTGTAATGACCGAATATCAGCCCCAGCATTTT; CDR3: CAWSVMTEYQPQHF
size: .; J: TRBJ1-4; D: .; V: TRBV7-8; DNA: TGTGCCAGCAGACAGATTGCAACTAATGAAAAACTGTTTTTT; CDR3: CASRQIATNEKLFF
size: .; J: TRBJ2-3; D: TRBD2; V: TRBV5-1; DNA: TGCGCCAGCGGTAAGCGGGGGACTCGCACAGATACGCAGTATTTT; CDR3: CASGKRGTRTDTQYF
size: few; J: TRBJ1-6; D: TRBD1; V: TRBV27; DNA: TGTGCCAGCAGGCCCGGGACAGGAGTGAGGTTACATTCACCCCTCCACTTT; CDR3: CASRPGTGVRLHSPLHF
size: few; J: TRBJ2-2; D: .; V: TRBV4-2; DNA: TGTGCCAGCAGCCCCGGCGAACGGGGTGACTCCACCGGGGAGCTGTTTTTT; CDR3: CASSPGERGDSTGELFF
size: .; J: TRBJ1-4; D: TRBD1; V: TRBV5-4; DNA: TGTGCCAGCAGCTTGGTAGGGGGACAGGGGAATGAAAAACTGTTTTTT; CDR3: CASSLVGGQGNEKLFF
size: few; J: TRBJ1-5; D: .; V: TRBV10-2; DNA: TGCGCCAGCAGTACACAGGGAAATCAGCCCCAGCATTTT; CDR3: CASSTQGNQPQHF
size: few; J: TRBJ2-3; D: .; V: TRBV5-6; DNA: TGTGCCAGCAGCCGAAGTTATACGCAGTATTTT; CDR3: CASSRSYTQYF
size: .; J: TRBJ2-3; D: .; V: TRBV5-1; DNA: TGCGCCAGCAGCGGCTCTAGCGGCACAGATACGCAGTATTTT; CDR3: CASSGSSGTDTQYF
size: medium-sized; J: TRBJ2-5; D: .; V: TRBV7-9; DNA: TGTGCCAGCAGCTTCGGGAGATCGGAGACCCAGTACTTC; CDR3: CASSFGRSETQYF
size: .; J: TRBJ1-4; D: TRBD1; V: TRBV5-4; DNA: TGTGCCAGCAGCCCCGGGACAGGGGATGATAATGAAAAACTGTTTTTT; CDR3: CASSPGTGDDNEKLFF
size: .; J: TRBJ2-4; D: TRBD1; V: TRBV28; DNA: TGTGCCAGCAGTTCGTGGGGGACAGGGGCTGAAAACATTCAGTACTTC; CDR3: CASSSWGTGAENIQYF
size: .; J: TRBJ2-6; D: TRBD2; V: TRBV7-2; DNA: TGTGCCAGCAGCTTAGTCGTAGCGGGGGGTACCTCTGGGGCCAACGTCCTGACTTTC; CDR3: CASSLVVAGGTSGANVLTF
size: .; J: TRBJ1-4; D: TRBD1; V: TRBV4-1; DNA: TGCGCCAGCAGCTCCGCAGGGGGCGTTCTTGAAAAACTGTTTTTT; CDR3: CASSSAGGVLEKLFF
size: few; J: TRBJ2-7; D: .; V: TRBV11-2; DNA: TGTGCCAGCAGCTTAGACAGACTTTACGAGCAGTACTTC; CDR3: CASSLDRLYEQYF
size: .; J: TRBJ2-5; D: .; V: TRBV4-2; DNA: TGTGCCAGCAGCCAAGGACAGCAAGAGACCCAGTACTTC; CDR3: CASSQGQQETQYF
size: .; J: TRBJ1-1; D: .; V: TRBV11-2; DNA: TGTGCCAGCAGCTTAGAAGCCGGGTATGAAGCTTTCTTT; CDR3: CASSLEAGYEAFF
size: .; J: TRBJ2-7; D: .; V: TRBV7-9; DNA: TGTGCCAGCAGCCTGACAGATCCCTACGAGCAGTACTTC; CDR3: CASSLTDPYEQYF
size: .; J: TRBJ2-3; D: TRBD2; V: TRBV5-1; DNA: TGCGCCAGCAGCCCTATACTAGCGGGGCGCACAGATACGCAGTATTTT; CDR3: CASSPILAGRTDTQYF
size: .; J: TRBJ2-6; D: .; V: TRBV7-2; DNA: TGTGCCAGCAAACAACCCCCTGGGGCCAACGTCCTGACTTTC; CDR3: CASKQPPGANVLTF
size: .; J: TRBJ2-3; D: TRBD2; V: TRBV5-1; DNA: TGCGCCAGCAGCTTGGGGACTAGCGGAACAGATACGCAGTATTTT; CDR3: CASSLGTSGTDTQYF
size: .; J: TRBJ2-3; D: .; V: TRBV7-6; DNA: TGTGCCAGCAGCTTGCCGGGCACAGATACGCAGTATTTT; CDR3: CASSLPGTDTQYF
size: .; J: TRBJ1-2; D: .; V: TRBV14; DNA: TGTGCCAGCAGCCAAGCTGGTCCGGGGTTCCGCTATGGCTACACCTTC; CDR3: CASSQAGPGFRYGYTF
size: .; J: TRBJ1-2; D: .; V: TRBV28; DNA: TGTGCCAGCAAACCCTTGTCTGGGGTGGCTGGCTACACCTTC; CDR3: CASKPLSGVAGYTF
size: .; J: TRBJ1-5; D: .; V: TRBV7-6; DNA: TGTGCCAGCAGAGAAGGGTACGGGCAGCCCCAGCATTTT; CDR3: CASREGYGQPQHF
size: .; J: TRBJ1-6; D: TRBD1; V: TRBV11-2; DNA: TGTGCCAGCAGCTTATTGGGACAGGAGAATTCACCCCTCCACTTT; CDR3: CASSLLGQENSPLHF
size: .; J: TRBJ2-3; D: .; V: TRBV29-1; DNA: TGCAGCGTGGGGCCCGCACAAGCCTCTAGCACAGATACGCAGTATTTT; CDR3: CSVGPAQASSTDTQYF
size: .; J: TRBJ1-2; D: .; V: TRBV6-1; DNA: TGTGCCAGCACCAGGGACGACTATGGCTACACCTTC; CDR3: CASTRDDYGYTF
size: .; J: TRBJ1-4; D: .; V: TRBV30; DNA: TGTGCCTGGAGTGTATGGGGGCAGGGTGAAAAACTGTTTTTT; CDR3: CAWSVWGQGEKLFF
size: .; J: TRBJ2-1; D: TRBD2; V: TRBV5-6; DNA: TGTGCCAGCAGCTTCGGACTAGCGGAGTACAATGAGCAGTTCTTC; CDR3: CASSFGLAEYNEQFF
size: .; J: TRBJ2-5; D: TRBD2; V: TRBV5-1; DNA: TGCGCCAGCAGCCCCGACTGGGGAGGGGAGACCCAGTACTTC; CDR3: CASSPDWGGETQYF
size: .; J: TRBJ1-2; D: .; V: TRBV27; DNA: TGTGCCAGCAGGGGGACCGGGGGCTCCTATGGCTACACCTTC; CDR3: CASRGTGGSYGYTF
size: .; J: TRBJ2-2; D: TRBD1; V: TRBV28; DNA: TGTGCCAGCAGCAAGCCTTCAGGGGGCCACGGGGAGCTGTTTTTT; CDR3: CASSKPSGGHGELFF
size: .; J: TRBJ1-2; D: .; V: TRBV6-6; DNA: TGTGCCAGCAGTGTCGGACGGATTTATGGCTACACCTTC; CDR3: CASSVGRIYGYTF
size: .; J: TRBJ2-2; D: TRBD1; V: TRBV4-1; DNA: TGCGCCAGCAGCCAAGTAATAGGGGGCGGCGGGGAGCTGTTTTTT; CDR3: CASSQVIGGGGELFF
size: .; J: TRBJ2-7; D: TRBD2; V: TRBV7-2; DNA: TGTGCCAGCAGCTTTGGGTTCCCACGGCGGGGGATCTCCTACGAGCAGTACTTC; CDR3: CASSFGFPRRGISYEQYF
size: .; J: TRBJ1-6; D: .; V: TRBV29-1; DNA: TGCAGCGCGGGGGGGGGTTCACCCCTCCACTTT; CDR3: CSAGGGSPLHF
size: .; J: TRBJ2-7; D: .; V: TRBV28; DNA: TGTGCCAGCAGCACTGGCACCGAGCAGTACTTC; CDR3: CASSTGTEQYF
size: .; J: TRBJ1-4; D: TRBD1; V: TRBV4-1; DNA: TGCGCCAGCAGCCAAGACATTGGGACAGGGTCTGGAAAACTGTTTTTT; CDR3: CASSQDIGTGSGKLFF
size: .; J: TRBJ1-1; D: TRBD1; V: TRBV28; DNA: TGTGCCAGCAGATCGGGACAGGGAAGAACTGAAGCTTTCTTT; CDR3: CASRSGQGRTEAFF
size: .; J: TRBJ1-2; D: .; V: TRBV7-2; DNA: TGTGCCAGCAGCTTAGGCAGGGAGCATGGCTACACCTTC; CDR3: CASSLGREHGYTF
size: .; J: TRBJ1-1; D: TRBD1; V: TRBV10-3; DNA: TGTGCCATCAGATTCGACAGGGTTATGGACACTGAAGCTTTCTTT; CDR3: CAIRFDRVMDTEAFF
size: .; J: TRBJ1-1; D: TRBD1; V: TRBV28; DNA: TGTGCCAGCACCATCGGGCGGGACAGGCTTAACACTGAAGCTTTCTTT; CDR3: CASTIGRDRLNTEAFF
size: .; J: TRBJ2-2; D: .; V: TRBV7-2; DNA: TGTGCCAGCAGCCCCCGTGAAGCTTACATCACCGGGGAGCTGTTTTTT; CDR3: CASSPREAYITGELFF
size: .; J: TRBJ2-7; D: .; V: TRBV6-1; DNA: TGTGCCAGCAGTGAAGTTTCAGTCACCGTCTACGAGCAGTACTTC; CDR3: CASSEVSVTVYEQYF
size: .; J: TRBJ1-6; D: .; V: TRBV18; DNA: TGTGCCAGCTCACCAGACCAGGGCTCCTATAATTCACCCCTCCACTTT; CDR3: CASSPDQGSYNSPLHF
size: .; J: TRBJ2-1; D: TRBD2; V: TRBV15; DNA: TGTGCCACCAGCAGGAGGACTAGCGGGGAAAATGAGCAGTTCTTC; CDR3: CATSRRTSGENEQFF